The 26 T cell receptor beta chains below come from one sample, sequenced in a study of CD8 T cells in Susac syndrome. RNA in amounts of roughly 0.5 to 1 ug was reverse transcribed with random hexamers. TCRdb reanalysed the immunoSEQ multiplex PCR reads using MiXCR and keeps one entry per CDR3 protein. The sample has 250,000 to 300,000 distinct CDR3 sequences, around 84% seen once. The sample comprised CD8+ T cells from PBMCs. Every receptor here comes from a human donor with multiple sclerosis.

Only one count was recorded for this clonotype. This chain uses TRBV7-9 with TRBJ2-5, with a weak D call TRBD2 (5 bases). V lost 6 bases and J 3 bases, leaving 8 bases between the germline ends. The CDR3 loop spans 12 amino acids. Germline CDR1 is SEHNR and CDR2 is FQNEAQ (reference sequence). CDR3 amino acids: CASRWREETQYF. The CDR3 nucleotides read TGTGCCAGCAGGTGGCGGGAAGAGACCCAGTACTTC.

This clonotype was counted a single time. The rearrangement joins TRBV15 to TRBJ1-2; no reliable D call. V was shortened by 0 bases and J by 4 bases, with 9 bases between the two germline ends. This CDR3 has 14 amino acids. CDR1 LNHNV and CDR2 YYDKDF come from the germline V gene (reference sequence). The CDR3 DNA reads TGTGCCACCAGCAGAGACGTTAGTGGCTATGGCTACACCTTC. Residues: CATSRDVSGYGYTF.

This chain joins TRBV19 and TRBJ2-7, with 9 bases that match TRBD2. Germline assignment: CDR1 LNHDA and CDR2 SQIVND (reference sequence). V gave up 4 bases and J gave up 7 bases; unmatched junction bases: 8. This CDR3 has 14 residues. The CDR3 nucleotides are TGTGCCAGTAGTAGAGGCGGGAGGGCGTTTGAGCAGTACTTC. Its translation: CASSRGGRAFEQYF.

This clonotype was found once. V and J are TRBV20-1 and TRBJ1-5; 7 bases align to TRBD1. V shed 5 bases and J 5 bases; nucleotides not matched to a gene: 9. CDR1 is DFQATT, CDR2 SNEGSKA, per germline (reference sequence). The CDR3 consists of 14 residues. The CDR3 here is CSASQGTFDQPQHF. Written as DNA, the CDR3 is TGCAGTGCTTCACAGGGGACTTTTGATCAGCCCCAGCATTTT.

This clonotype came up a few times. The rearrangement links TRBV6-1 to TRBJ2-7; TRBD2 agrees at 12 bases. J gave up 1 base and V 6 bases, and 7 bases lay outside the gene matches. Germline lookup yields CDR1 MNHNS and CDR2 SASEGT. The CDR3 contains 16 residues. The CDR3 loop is CASSRLAGEGSYEQYF. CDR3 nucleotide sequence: TGTGCCAGCAGCCGACTAGCGGGAGAGGGGTCCTACGAGCAGTACTTC.

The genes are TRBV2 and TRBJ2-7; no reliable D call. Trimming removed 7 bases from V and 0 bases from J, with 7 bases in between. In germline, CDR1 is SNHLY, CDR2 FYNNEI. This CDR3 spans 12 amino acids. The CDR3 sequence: CASTTSSYEQYF. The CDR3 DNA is TGTGCCAGCACCACCAGCTCCTACGAGCAGTACTTC.

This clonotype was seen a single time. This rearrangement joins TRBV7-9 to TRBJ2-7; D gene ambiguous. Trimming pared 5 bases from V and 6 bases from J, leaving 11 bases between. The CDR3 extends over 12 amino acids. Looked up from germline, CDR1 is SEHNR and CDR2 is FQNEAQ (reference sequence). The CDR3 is CASSTAFIEQYF. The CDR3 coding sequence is TGTGCCAGCAGCACGGCCTTTATCGAGCAGTACTTC.

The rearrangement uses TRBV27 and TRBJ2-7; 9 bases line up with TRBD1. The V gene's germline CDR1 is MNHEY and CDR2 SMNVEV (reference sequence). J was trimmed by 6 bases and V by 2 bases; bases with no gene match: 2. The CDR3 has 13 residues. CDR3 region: CASSLRQGVEQYF. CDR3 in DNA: TGTGCCAGCAGTTTACGACAGGGGGTCGAGCAGTACTTC.

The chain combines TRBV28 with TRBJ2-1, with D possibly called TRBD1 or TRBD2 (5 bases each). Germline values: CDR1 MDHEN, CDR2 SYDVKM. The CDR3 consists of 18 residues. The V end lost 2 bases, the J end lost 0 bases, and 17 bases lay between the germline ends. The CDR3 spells CASSLDPQGGSSYNEQFF. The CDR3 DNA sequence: TGTGCCAGCAGTTTAGATCCCCAGGGTGGGAGCTCCTACAATGAGCAGTTCTTC.

In nucleotides, the CDR3 is TGTGCCAGCAGTTTACCCAGGACGGTCTACGAGCAGTACTTC. This sequence encodes CASSLPRTVYEQYF. This chain uses TRBV28 with TRBJ2-7; D call uncertain. Germline CDR1 and CDR2: MDHEN and SYDVKM. Trimming left V 2 bases short and J 3 bases short, with 11 bases between. The CDR3 sequence is 14 residues long.

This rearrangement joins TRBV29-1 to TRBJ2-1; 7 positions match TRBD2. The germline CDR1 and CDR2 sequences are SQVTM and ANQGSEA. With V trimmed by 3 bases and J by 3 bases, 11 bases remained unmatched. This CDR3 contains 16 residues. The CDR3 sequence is CSVDPQLAPNYNEQFF. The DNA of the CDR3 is TGCAGCGTTGACCCTCAACTAGCGCCGAACTACAATGAGCAGTTCTTC.

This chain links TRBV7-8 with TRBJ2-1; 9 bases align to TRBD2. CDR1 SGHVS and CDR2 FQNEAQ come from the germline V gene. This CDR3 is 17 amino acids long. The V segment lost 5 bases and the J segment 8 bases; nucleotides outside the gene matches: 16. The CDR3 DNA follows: TGTGCCAGCAGCCGGAGCCGCCGGGCGGGAGGGAGGGATGAGCAGTTCTTC. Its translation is CASSRSRRAGGRDEQFF. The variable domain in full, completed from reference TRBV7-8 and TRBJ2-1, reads GAGVSQSPRYKVAKRGQDVALRCDPISGHVSLFWYQQALGQGPEFLTYFQNEAQLDKSGLPSDRFFAERPEGSVSTLKIQRTQQEDSAVYLCASSRSRRAGGRDEQFFGPGTRLTVL.

CDR3: CASSQTSGRRRHEQFF. CDR3 nucleotides: TGTGCCAGCAGTCAGACTAGCGGGAGGAGGAGACATGAGCAGTTCTTC. The chain employs TRBV27 and TRBJ2-1; TRBD2 aligns across 13 bases. Per germline, CDR1 MNHEY and CDR2 SMNVEV (reference sequence). This CDR3 region has 16 residues. V shed 5 bases, J shed 8 bases, and the junction held 9 bases outside the gene matches.

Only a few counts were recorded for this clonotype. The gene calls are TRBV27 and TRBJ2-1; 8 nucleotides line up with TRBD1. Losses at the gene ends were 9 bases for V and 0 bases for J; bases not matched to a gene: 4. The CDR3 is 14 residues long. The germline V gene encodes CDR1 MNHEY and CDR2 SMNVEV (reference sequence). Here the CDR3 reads CASSTGGSYNEQFF. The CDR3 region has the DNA TGTGCCAGTTCTACAGGGGGCTCCTACAATGAGCAGTTCTTC.

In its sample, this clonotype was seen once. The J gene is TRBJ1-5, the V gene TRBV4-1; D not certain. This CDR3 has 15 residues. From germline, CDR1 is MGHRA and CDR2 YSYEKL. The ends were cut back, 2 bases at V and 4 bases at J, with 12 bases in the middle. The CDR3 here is CASSQWSGSNQPQHF. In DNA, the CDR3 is TGCGCCAGCAGCCAATGGTCCGGTTCTAATCAGCCCCAGCATTTT.

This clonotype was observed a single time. The CDR3 is CSVEDRGEAPEQFF. As DNA, the CDR3 is TGCAGCGTTGAAGATCGTGGAGAGGCTCCTGAGCAGTTCTTC. This chain uses TRBV29-1 with TRBJ2-1; no reliable D call. This CDR3 comprises 14 residues. Trimming pared 0 bases from V and 9 bases from J, leaving 15 bases between. Germline V gene sequence: CDR1 SQVTM, CDR2 ANQGSEA.

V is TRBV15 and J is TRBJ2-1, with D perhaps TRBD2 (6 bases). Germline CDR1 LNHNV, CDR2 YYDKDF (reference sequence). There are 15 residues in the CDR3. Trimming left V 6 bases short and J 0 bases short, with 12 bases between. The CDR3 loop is CATRGDSSSYNEQFF. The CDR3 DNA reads TGTGCCACCAGGGGGGACTCCAGCTCCTACAATGAGCAGTTCTTC.

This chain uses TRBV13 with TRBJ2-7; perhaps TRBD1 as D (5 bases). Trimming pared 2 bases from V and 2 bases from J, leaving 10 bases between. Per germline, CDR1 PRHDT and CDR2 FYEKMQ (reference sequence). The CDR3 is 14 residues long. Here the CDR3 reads CASSLITGTYEQYF. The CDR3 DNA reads TGTGCCAGCAGCTTAATTACAGGAACCTACGAGCAGTACTTC.

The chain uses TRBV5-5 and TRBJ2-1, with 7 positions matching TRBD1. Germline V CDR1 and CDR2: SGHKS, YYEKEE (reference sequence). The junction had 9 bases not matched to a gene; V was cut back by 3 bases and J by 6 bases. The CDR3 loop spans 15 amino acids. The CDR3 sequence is CASSSRGLEGNEQFF. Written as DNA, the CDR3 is TGTGCCAGCAGCTCGAGGGGGCTAGAGGGCAATGAGCAGTTCTTC.

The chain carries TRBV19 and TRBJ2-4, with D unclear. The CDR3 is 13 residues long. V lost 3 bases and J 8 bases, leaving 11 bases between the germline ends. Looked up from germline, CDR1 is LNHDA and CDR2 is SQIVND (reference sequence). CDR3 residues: CASSIDLEYIQYF. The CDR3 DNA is TGTGCCAGTAGTATCGATCTAGAATACATTCAGTACTTC. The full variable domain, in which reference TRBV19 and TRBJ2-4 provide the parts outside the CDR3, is DGGITQSPKYLFRKEGQNVTLSCEQNLNHDAMYWYRQDPGQGLRLIYYSQIVNDFQKGDIAEGYSVSREKKESFPLTVTSAQKNPTAFYLCASSIDLEYIQYFGAGTRLSVL.

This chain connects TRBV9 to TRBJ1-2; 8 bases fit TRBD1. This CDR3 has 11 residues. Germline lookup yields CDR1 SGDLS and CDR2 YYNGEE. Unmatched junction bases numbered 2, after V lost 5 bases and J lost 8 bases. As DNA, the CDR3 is TGTGCCAGCAGACAGGGGGGCGGCTACACCTTC. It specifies CASRQGGGYTF.

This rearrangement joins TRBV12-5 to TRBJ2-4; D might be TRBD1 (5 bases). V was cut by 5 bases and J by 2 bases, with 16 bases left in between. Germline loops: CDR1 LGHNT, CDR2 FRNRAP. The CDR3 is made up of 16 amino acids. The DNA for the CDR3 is TGTGCTAGTGGTCCCGTCAGGGCGAGGACCAAAAACATTCAGTACTTC. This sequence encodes CASGPVRARTKNIQYF.

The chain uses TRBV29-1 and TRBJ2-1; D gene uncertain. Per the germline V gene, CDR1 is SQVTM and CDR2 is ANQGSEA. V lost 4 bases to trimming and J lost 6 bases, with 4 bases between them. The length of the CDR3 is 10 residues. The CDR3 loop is CSVASNEQFF. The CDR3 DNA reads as TGCAGCGTTGCTAGCAATGAGCAGTTCTTC.

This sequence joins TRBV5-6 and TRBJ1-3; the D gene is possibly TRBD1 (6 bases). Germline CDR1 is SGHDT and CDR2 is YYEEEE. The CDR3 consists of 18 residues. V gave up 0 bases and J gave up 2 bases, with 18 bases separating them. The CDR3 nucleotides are TGTGCCAGCAGCTTGGAGCAGGGGCGCCTGGTGACTGGAAACACCATATATTTT. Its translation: CASSLEQGRLVTGNTIYF.

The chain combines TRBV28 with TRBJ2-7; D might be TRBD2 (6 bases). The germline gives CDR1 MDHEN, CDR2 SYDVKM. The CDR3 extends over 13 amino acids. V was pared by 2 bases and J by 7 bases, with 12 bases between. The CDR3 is CASSLTKEGEQYF. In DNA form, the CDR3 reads TGTGCCAGCAGTTTAACGAAGGAGGGTGAGCAGTACTTC.

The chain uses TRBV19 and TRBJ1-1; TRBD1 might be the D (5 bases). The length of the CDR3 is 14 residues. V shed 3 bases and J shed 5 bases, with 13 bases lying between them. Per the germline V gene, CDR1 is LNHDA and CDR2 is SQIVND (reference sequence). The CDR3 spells CASSITQGRTEAFF. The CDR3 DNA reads TGTGCCAGTAGTATTACTCAGGGAAGAACTGAAGCTTTCTTT.